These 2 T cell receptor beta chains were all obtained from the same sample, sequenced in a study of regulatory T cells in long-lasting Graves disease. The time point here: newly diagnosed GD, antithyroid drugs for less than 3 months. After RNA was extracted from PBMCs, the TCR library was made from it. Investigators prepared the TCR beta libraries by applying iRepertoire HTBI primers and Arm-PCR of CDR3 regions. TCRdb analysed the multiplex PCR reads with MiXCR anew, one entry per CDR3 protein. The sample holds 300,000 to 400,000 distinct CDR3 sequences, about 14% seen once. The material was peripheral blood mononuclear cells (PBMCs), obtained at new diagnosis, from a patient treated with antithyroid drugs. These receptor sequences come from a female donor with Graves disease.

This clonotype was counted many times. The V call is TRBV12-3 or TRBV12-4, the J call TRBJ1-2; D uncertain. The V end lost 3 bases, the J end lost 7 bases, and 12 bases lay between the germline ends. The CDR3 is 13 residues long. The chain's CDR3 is CASSFVPDGGYTF. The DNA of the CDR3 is TGTGCCAGCAGTTTTGTTCCCGATGGTGGCTACACCTTC.

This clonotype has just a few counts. CDR3 nucleotide sequence: TGTGCCATCAGTGCTGGGGGGCGCCGGGAGACCCAGTACTTC. This codes for CAISAGGRRETQYF. The chain links TRBV10-3 to TRBJ2-5; tentatively, D is TRBD1 or TRBD2 (6 bases each). The CDR3 covers 14 residues. V lost 4 bases, J lost 5 bases, and 14 bases lay in between. Germline CDR1 and CDR2: ENHRY and SYGVKD.